This entry is about one T cell receptor beta chain. Its cognate antigen is unknown. Clones were read by immunoSEQ multiplex PCR, and TCRdb kept only the in-frame ones, dropping some. The sample carries some 30,000 clones, approximately 72% recorded once. Per the germline V gene, CDR1 is MNHEY and CDR2 is SVGAGI. Trimming stripped 8 bases from V and 1 base from J, with 17 bases between. CDR3 length: 15 residues. CD4+ T cells specific for antigen were expanded with viral peptide pools by the ViraFEST assay before sequencing. Culturing for ten to eleven days preceded CD4+ T cell isolation. Documented for the person is a PCR-confirmed SARS-CoV-2 infection occurring between March and December 2020. This sample stems from a study of vaccination effects on CD4 cells after COVID-19. Study-level information: All study participants received two doses of BNT162b2 or mRNA-1273 vaccine.

General study findings and limits: Late post-vaccination samples showed marked contraction of infection- and vaccine-induced clones.

This specimen was CD4+ T cells from PBMCs cultured with a peptide pool, taken before COVID-19 vaccination. The clonotype comes from a human donor who had a prior SARS-CoV-2 infection. The V gene is TRBV6-5, the J gene TRBJ1-1; no clear D. The CDR3 sequence: CASSKLVNENTEAFF. CDR3 coding DNA: TGTGCCAGCTCAAAACTGGTAAATGAGAACACTGAAGCTTTCTTT.